This T cell receptor beta chain came from a study of T cell changes during pregnancy in multiple sclerosis. The V segment lost 4 bases and the J segment 4 bases; nucleotides outside the gene matches: 1. Per germline, CDR1 LNHDA and CDR2 SQIVND (reference sequence). The CDR3 runs 14 residues. Measured with immunoSEQ multiplex PCR; TCRdb has only the in-frame clones, and not every one. The table records 70,000 to 85,000 clones, about 91% of them present only once. The material sequenced was peripheral blood, taken before pregnancy. The TCR originated in a female donor with multiple sclerosis, enrolled in a pregnancy study. The chain carries TRBV19 and TRBJ2-1; 10 nucleotides align to TRBD2. The CDR3 DNA sequence: TGTGCCAGTAGTAAACTAGCGGGGTACAATGAGCAGTTCTTC. This sequence encodes CASSKLAGYNEQFF.